This T cell receptor beta chain was sequenced during a study of CD8 T cells in Susac syndrome. CDR3 length: 16 residues. J lost 4 bases, V lost 5 bases, and 13 bases had no gene match. Germline values: CDR1 SGHTA, CDR2 FQGTGA. CD8+ and CD4+ blood T cells underwent TCR beta sequencing. Included as multiple sclerosis controls were treatment-naive patients who had stable or active relapsing-remitting disease. It was with random hexamers that about 0.45 to 1 ug RNA was reverse transcribed. The TCR beta CDR3 was amplified by immunoSEQ multiplex PCR across 54 Vbeta, 13 Jbeta. Via MiXCR, TCRdb re-called the immunoSEQ multiplex PCR reads, giving one row per CDR3 protein. The sample comprises a few hundred thousand distinct CDR3 sequences, 95% of which are singletons, and just over 0.08% rests with the top ten.

The sequence was collected from a human donor with multiple sclerosis. The chain has TRBV7-3 and TRBJ1-2; 7 bases align to TRBD1. The material sequenced was CD4+ T cells from PBMCs. CDR3 residues: CASSDGQAGSVYGYTF. For the CDR3, the DNA is TGTGCCAGCAGCGACGGACAGGCCGGCTCGGTCTATGGCTACACCTTC.